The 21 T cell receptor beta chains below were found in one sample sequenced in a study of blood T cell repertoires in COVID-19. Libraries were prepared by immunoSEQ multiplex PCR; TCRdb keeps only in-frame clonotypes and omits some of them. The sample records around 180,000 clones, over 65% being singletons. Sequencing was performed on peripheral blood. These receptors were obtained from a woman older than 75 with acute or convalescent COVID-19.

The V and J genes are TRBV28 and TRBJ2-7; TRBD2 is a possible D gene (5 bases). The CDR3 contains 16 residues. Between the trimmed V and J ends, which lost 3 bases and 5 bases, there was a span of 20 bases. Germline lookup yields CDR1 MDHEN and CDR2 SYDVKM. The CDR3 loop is CASSLFSPSLQDEQYF. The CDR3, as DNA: TGTGCCAGCAGTTTGTTTTCCCCTAGCTTGCAGGACGAGCAGTACTTC. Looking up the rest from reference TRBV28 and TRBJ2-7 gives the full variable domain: DVKVTQSSRYLVKRTGEKVFLECVQDMDHENMFWYRQDPGLGLRLIYFSYDVKMKEKGDIPEGYSVSREKKERFSLILESASTNQTSMYLCASSLFSPSLQDEQYFGPGTRLTVT.

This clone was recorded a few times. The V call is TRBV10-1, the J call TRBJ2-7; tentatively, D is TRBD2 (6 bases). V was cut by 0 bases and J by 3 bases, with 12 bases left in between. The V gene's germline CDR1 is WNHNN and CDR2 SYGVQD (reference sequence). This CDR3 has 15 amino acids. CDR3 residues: CASSESGDSHYEQYF. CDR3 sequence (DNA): TGCGCCAGCAGTGAGTCAGGGGACTCCCACTACGAGCAGTACTTC.

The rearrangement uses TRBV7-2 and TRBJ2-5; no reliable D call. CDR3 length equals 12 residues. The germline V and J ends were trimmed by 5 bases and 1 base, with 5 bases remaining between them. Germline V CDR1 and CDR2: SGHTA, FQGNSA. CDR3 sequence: CASSPGQETQYF. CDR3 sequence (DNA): TGTGCCAGCAGCCCGGGCCAAGAGACCCAGTACTTC. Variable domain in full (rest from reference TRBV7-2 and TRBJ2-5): GAGVSQSPSNKVTEKGKDVELRCDPISGHTALYWYRQSLGQGLEFLIYFQGNSAPDKSGLPSDRFSAERTGGSVSTLTIQRTQQEDSAVYLCASSPGQETQYFGPGTRLLVL.

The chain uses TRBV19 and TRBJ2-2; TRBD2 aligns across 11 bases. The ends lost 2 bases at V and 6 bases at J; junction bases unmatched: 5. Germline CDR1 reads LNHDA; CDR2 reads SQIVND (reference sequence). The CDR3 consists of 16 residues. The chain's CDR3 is CASSIPTSGIPGELFF. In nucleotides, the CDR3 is TGTGCCAGTAGTATACCGACTAGCGGGATCCCCGGGGAGCTGTTTTTT.

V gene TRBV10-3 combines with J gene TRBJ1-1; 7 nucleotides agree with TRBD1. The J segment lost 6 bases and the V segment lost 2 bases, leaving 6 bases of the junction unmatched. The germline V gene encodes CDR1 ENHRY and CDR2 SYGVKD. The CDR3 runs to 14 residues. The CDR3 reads CAISERDSRPEAFF. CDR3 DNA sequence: TGTGCCATCAGTGAGAGGGACAGCCGACCTGAAGCTTTCTTT.

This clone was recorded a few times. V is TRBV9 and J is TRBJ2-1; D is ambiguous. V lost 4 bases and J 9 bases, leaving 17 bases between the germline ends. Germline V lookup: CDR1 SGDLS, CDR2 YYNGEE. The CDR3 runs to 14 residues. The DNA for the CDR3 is TGTGCCAGCAGCCCCGTGCCGACATCTACTGAGCAGTTCTTC. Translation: CASSPVPTSTEQFF.

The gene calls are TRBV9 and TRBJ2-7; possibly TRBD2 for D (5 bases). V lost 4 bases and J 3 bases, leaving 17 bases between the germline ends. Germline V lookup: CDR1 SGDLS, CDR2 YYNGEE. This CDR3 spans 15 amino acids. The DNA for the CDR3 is TGTGCCAGCAGCCACGGGGAAGTTTTAGGCTACGAGCAGTACTTC. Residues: CASSHGEVLGYEQYF.

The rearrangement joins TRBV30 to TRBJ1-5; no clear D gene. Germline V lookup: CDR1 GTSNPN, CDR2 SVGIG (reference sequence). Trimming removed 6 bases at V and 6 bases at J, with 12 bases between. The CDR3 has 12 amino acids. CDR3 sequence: CACAQGGQPQHF. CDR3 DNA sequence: TGTGCCTGCGCTCAAGGCGGTCAGCCCCAGCATTTT.

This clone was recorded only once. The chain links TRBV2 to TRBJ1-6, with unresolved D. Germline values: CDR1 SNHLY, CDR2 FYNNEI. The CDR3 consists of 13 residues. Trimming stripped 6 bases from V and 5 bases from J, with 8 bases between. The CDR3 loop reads CASRSENNSPLHF. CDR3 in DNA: TGTGCCAGCAGGAGCGAGAATAATTCACCCCTCCACTTT.

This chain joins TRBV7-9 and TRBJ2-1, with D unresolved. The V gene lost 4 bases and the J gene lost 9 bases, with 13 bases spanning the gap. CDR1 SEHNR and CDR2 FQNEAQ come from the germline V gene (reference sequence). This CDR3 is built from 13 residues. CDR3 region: CASSSQQQSEQFF. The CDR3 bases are TGTGCCAGCAGCTCACAGCAACAGAGTGAGCAGTTCTTC.

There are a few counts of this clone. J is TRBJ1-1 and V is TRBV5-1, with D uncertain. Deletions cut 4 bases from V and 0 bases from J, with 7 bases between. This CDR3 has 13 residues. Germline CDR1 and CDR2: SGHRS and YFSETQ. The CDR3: CASSNTMNTEAFF. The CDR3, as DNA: TGCGCCAGCAGCAACACGATGAACACTGAAGCTTTCTTT.

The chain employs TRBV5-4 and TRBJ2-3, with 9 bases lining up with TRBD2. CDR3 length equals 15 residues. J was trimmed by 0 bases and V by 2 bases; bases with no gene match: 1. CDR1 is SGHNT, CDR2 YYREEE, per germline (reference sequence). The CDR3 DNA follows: TGTGCCAGCAGCTTCCTAGCGGGGAGCACAGATACGCAGTATTTT. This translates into CASSFLAGSTDTQYF.

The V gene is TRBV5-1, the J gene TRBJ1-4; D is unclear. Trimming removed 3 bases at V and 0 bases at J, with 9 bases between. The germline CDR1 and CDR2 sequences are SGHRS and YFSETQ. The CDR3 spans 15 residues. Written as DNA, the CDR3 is TGCGCCAGCAGCTACCATAGTGCAACTAATGAAAAACTGTTTTTT. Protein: CASSYHSATNEKLFF.

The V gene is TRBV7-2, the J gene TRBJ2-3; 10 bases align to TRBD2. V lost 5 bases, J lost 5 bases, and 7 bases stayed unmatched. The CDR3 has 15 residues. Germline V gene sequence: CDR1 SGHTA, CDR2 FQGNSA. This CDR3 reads CASSEYTSGKDTQYF. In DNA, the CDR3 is TGTGCCAGCAGCGAATACACTAGCGGGAAAGATACGCAGTATTTT.

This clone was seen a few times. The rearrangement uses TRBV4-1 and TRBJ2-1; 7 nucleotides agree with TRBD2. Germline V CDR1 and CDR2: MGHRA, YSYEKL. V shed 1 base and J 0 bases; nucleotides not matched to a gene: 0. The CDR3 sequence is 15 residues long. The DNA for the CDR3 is TGCGCCAGCAGCCAAGGGACTAGCTCCTACAATGAGCAGTTCTTC. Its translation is CASSQGTSSYNEQFF.

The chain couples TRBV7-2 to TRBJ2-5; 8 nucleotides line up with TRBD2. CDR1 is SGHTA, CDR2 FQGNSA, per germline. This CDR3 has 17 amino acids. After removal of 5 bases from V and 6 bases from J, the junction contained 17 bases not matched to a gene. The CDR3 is CASSVGPGTRAVQTQYF. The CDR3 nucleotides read TGTGCCAGCAGCGTGGGACCCGGGACTAGGGCAGTCCAGACCCAGTACTTC.

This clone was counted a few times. The CDR3 here is CASSGQGGGNQPQHF. The CDR3 coding sequence is TGTGCCAGCAGTGGACAGGGAGGAGGGAATCAGCCCCAGCATTTT. V usage is TRBV27 and J usage is TRBJ1-5, with TRBD1 matching over 8 bases. Germline CDR1 reads MNHEY; CDR2 reads SMNVEV (reference sequence). J lost 4 bases, V lost 5 bases, and 7 bases had no gene match. The CDR3 is 15 residues long.

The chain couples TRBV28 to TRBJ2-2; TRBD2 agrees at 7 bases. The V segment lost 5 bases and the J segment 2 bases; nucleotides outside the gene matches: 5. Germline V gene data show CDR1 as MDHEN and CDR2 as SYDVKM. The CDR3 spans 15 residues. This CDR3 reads CASSDSGRNTGELFF. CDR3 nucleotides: TGTGCCAGCAGTGATAGCGGGCGAAACACCGGGGAGCTGTTTTTT.

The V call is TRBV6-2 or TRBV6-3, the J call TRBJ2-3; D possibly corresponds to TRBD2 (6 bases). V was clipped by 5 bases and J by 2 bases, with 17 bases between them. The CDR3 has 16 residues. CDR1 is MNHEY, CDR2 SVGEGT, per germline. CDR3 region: CASSDWDAGSTDTQYF. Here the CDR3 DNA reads TGTGCCAGCAGTGATTGGGACGCGGGGTCCACAGATACGCAGTATTTT.

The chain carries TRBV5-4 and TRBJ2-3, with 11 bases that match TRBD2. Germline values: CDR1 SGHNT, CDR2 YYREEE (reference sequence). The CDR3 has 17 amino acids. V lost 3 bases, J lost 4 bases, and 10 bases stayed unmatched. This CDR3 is CASSSPKLAGASDTQYF. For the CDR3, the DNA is TGTGCCAGCAGCTCACCTAAACTAGCGGGAGCCTCAGATACGCAGTATTTT. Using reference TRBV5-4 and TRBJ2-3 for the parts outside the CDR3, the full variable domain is ETGVTQSPTHLIKTRGQQVTLRCSSQSGHNTVSWYQQALGQGPQFIFQYYREEENGRGNFPPRFSGLQFPNYSSELNVNALELDDSALYLCASSSPKLAGASDTQYFGPGTRLTVL.

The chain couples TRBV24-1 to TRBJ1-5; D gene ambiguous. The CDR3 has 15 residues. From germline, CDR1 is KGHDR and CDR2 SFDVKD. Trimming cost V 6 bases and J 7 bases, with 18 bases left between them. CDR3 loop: CATSSGSLPGQPQHF. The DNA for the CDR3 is TGTGCCACCAGTAGCGGCAGCCTCCCCGGGCAGCCCCAGCATTTT.